Following are 30 T cell receptor beta chains from one sample sequenced in a study of synovial regulatory T cells in juvenile arthritis. Here immunoSEQ multiplex PCR was the method, and the copy in TCRdb shows in-frame clones only, minus some. The sample includes roughly 10,000 clones. Sequenced input: Treg cells from blood. Described subset: remaining (HLA-DR-negative) circulating blood Treg cells. Source of these receptors: a donor aged 2-35 years with juvenile idiopathic arthritis.

J is TRBJ2-1 and V is TRBV5-4; the D call of TRBD2 rests on TCRdb alone, since no DNA is present to check it. The CDR3 consists of 14 residues. No DNA has been recorded. CDR1 is SGHNT, CDR2 YYREEE, per germline (reference sequence). CDR3 protein: CASFSWAGGDEQFF.

V and J are TRBV4-1 and TRBJ2-7. From germline, CDR1 is MGHRA and CDR2 YSYEKL. The CDR3 is 15 amino acids. No DNA is recorded. The CDR3 spells CASSQVGSRGYEQYF.

The rearrangement uses TRBV4-2 and TRBJ2-7; TCRdb calls TRBD1, which cannot be checked without DNA. CDR3 length equals 17 residues. The coding DNA is unavailable. Germline CDR1 LGHNA, CDR2 YNFKEQ. The CDR3 sequence: CASSQVRGTGTLYEQYF.

Here the CDR3 reads CASSSGPIYEQYF. The chain joins TRBV7-9 to TRBJ2-7. Germline-derived CDR1 and CDR2 are SEHNR and FQNEAQ (reference sequence). The CDR3 runs to 13 residues. The coding DNA is unavailable.

The chain combines TRBV4-2 with TRBJ1-2; TCRdb's assignment of TRBD1 cannot be checked, as there is no DNA. Germline CDR1 LGHNA, CDR2 YNFKEQ. This CDR3 comprises 13 residues. DNA was not recorded. The CDR3 reads CASSQGTVYGYTF.

This sequence joins TRBV27 and TRBJ1-6. The CDR3 has 15 amino acids. Only the protein sequence is given. Per the germline V gene, CDR1 is MNHEY and CDR2 is SMNVEV (reference sequence). The CDR3 loop is CASSLVGDNNSPLHF.

This chain connects TRBV4-1 to TRBJ2-5. Germline loops: CDR1 MGHRA, CDR2 YSYEKL. The CDR3 extends over 13 amino acids. The record lacks a DNA sequence. This CDR3 is CASSHPDRETQYF.

The chain uses TRBV28 and TRBJ2-7. The germline V gene encodes CDR1 MDHEN and CDR2 SYDVKM. The CDR3 has 19 amino acids. No DNA is listed. CDR3 residues: CASSLWGSRKGNSSYEQYF.

This clone is medium-sized by frequency. The V and J genes are TRBV19 and TRBJ1-3. Germline CDR1 and CDR2: LNHDA and SQIVND (reference sequence). The CDR3 contains 14 residues. DNA is not on record. The CDR3 protein is CASSRTGTGNTIYF.

The rearrangement uses TRBV10-3 and TRBJ2-7; checking the TCRdb D call of TRBD2 is not possible without DNA. The CDR3 runs to 17 residues. DNA is not recorded here. CDR1 is ENHRY, CDR2 SYGVKD, per germline. The CDR3 sequence: CAISDSLRKRGSYEQYF.

The rearrangement joins TRBV7-2 to TRBJ2-3; TCRdb's D call, TRBD2, is unchecked because there is no DNA. The CDR3 loop spans 15 amino acids. Only the protein is on record. Per the germline V gene, CDR1 is SGHTA and CDR2 is FQGNSA. The CDR3: CASSLAELAGGTQYF.

J is TRBJ1-3 and V is TRBV13. CDR1 and CDR2 from the germline V gene are PRHDT and FYEKMQ (reference sequence). This CDR3 is 15 amino acids long. No DNA is given. CDR3 amino acids: CASTLKGHSGNTIYF. Variable domain in full (rest from reference TRBV13 and TRBJ1-3): AAGVIQSPRHLIKEKRETATLKCYPIPRHDTVYWYQQGPGQDPQFLISFYEKMQSDKGSIPDRFSAQQFSDYHSELNMSSLELGDSALYFCASTLKGHSGNTIYFGEGSWLTVV.

The chain employs TRBV21-1 and TRBJ1-2; the D call from TCRdb, TRBD1, cannot be confirmed without DNA. TRBV21-1 represents a pseudogene. CDR3 length equals 16 residues. No DNA accompanies this entry. The CDR3 sequence: CASSKGGQGGLYGYTF.

V and J are TRBV27 and TRBJ2-7; TCRdb reports TRBD1, a call that lacks DNA to check it against. Germline-derived CDR1 and CDR2 are MNHEY and SMNVEV (reference sequence). The CDR3 contains 12 residues. No DNA is recorded. CDR3 residues: CASSPAGYEQYF.

J is TRBJ1-1 and V is TRBV10-3. The CDR3 is made up of 16 amino acids. Only the protein is available. Germline values: CDR1 ENHRY, CDR2 SYGVKD. CDR3 loop: CAISSAWGGMNTEAFF.

V gene TRBV2 combines with J gene TRBJ1-2. Germline V CDR1 and CDR2: SNHLY, FYNNEI. This CDR3 comprises 13 residues. The DNA sequence is not available. The chain's CDR3 is CASSDQAGYGYTF.

This chain links TRBV2 with TRBJ1-4; TCRdb returns TRBD1, unconfirmable since there is no DNA. This CDR3 is built from 13 residues. No coding sequence is recorded. Germline CDR1 reads SNHLY; CDR2 reads FYNNEI. CDR3: CASRGQGIEKLFF.

The gene calls are TRBV6-5 and TRBJ1-2; TCRdb outputs TRBD1, but without DNA this stays unchecked. Germline CDR1 reads MNHEY; CDR2 reads SVGAGI. The CDR3 runs to 15 residues. The record lacks a DNA sequence. CDR3 sequence: CASSQDRGRYYGYTF.

Frequency places this clone as medium-sized (0.01 to 0.1%). V usage is TRBV29-1 and J usage is TRBJ1-3. The CDR3 length is 14 residues. The protein alone is recorded here. Per the germline V gene, CDR1 is SQVTM and CDR2 is ANQGSEA. Here the CDR3 reads CSVAGATSGNTIYF.

The J gene is TRBJ1-1, the V gene TRBV5-4; TCRdb proposes TRBD1, but this gene call is untestable without DNA. The CDR3 covers 15 residues. No DNA accompanies this entry. Per germline, CDR1 SGHNT and CDR2 YYREEE (reference sequence). This CDR3 is CASSSPGTANTEAFF.

The chain couples TRBV2 to TRBJ2-1; the TRBD2 assignment by TCRdb is unverifiable without DNA. CDR1 is SNHLY, CDR2 FYNNEI, per germline. CDR3 length equals 13 residues. No DNA sequence was recorded. CDR3 protein: CASTGGLGNEQFF.

The chain recombines TRBV27 with TRBJ1-1. Germline V gene data show CDR1 as MNHEY and CDR2 as SMNVEV (reference sequence). The CDR3 loop spans 13 amino acids. DNA is not on record. CDR3 region: CASKRAGPTEAFF.

CDR3: CASIGDRGFNQPQHF. This chain links TRBV2 with TRBJ1-5; TCRdb lists TRBD1, though no DNA is available to test this call. CDR3 length equals 15 residues. No DNA is listed. Germline CDR1 SNHLY, CDR2 FYNNEI.

The rearrangement uses TRBV6-5 and TRBJ1-2; the D gene TCRdb calls, TRBD1, cannot be checked with no DNA. The CDR3 covers 11 residues. No DNA accompanies this entry. Germline V lookup: CDR1 MNHEY, CDR2 SVGAGI. The CDR3 loop is CASSPGYGYTF.

The genes are TRBV6-7 and TRBJ1-4. TRBV6-7 is filed as an ORF, its function uncertain. CDR3 length equals 14 residues. No DNA sequence is on record. The CDR3: CASSYSRSREKLFF.

V usage is TRBV15 and J usage is TRBJ2-7; TCRdb reports TRBD1, a call that lacks DNA to check it against. The V gene's germline CDR1 is LNHNV and CDR2 YYDKDF (reference sequence). The CDR3 is 15 amino acids. There is no recorded DNA. CDR3 residues: CATSRDPGQPYEQYF. Drawing the rest from reference TRBV15 and TRBJ2-7, the complete variable domain is DAMVIQNPRYQVTQFGKPVTLSCSQTLNHNVMYWYQQKSSQAPKLLFHYYDKDFNNEADTPDNFQSRRPNTSFCFLDIRSPGLGDTAMYLCATSRDPGQPYEQYFGPGTRLTVT.

The J gene is TRBJ1-2, the V gene TRBV5-1; TCRdb gives TRBD1 as the D gene, but with no DNA this cannot be confirmed. There are 12 residues in the CDR3. The DNA is unrecorded. Germline assignment: CDR1 SGHRS and CDR2 YFSETQ. The CDR3 protein is CASSLGGDGYTF.

V gene TRBV6-1 combines with J gene TRBJ1-4. There are 14 residues in the CDR3. The protein alone is recorded here. Germline CDR1 reads MNHNS; CDR2 reads SASEGT. CDR3 protein: CASSSDGFGEKLFF.

The chain links TRBV19 to TRBJ2-4; TCRdb reports TRBD1, a call that lacks DNA to check it against. CDR1 is LNHDA and CDR2 is SQIVND in the germline V gene (reference sequence). CDR3 size: 19 residues. DNA was not recorded. This chain's CDR3 is CASSIYPVRGSVAKNIQYF.

The chain is built from TRBV28 and TRBJ1-2; the D gene TCRdb calls, TRBD1, cannot be checked with no DNA. The CDR3 loop spans 15 amino acids. This entry has no DNA. Looked up from germline, CDR1 is MDHEN and CDR2 is SYDVKM. The CDR3 sequence is CASSSQLGQGGGYTF.